This record looks at one T cell receptor beta chain sequence and its context. The CDR3 totals 13 residues. Trimming at V came to 0 bases and at J to 12 bases, leaving 5 bases not matched to a gene. Looked up from germline, CDR1 is SGDLS and CDR2 is YYNGEE. The donors were part of the validation cohort, which consisted of some 120 subjects and was separate from the first cohort of about 650 subjects. Sequenced by immunoSEQ multiplex PCR; TCRdb stores in-frame clones only, minus some. The table lists 100,000 to 150,000 clones, 89% of them singletons, with roughly 1.2% in the top ten. These data are taken from a study of cytomegalovirus exposure and HLA in healthy donors.

The specimen was PBMCs. This receptor was taken from a woman between 18 and 29 years old in good health and CMV-seronegative. V is TRBV9 and J is TRBJ1-1; 10 bases fit TRBD1. This chain's CDR3 is CASSVGTGGTTFF. CDR3 nucleotide sequence: TGTGCCAGCAGCGTAGGGACAGGGGGGACAACTTTCTTT.